The 27 T cell receptor beta chains below all came from one sample that was sequenced in a study of blood T cells in healthy people across ages. Through a sample-barcoded 5' primer and a J-beta primer mix, a second PCR was run for about 6 to 11 cycles. A single record per CDR3 protein comes from TCRdb applying MiXCR to the 5' RACE reads. The data contain about 770,000 distinct CDR3 sequences, under 55% of them singletons. Input material: blood. The receptors originated from a man between 60 and 75 years old in good health.

This clonotype has just a few counts. The chain combines TRBV27 with TRBJ2-3, with 7 bases aligning to TRBD2. The CDR3 is 17 amino acids. Germline V gene sequence: CDR1 MNHEY, CDR2 SMNVEV (reference sequence). J was trimmed by 2 bases and V by 7 bases; bases with no gene match: 15. The CDR3 region is CASIPSQRGANTDTQYF. CDR3 bases: TGTGCCAGCATCCCGTCCCAGCGGGGAGCGAACACAGATACGCAGTATTTT.

This clonotype turned up a few times. V and J are TRBV20-1 and TRBJ2-5; 7 nucleotides align to TRBD1. Germline values: CDR1 DFQATT, CDR2 SNEGSKA (reference sequence). V lost 5 bases to trimming and J lost 2 bases; unmatched junction nucleotides: 11. The CDR3 is made up of 15 amino acids. The CDR3 loop reads CSAEIRDSEQETQYF. The CDR3 nucleotides are TGCAGTGCTGAAATCCGGGACAGTGAACAAGAGACCCAGTACTTC.

The gene calls are TRBV20-1 and TRBJ1-5, with 7 bases lining up with TRBD1. Losses at the gene ends were 0 bases for V and 2 bases for J; bases not matched to a gene: 22. Germline V lookup: CDR1 DFQATT, CDR2 SNEGSKA (reference sequence). The CDR3 covers 21 residues. The CDR3 nucleotides read TGCAGTGCTAGAGATTATTTTCACAAGGACAGGACGGCCTCTGGCAATCAGCCCCAGCATTTT. Residues: CSARDYFHKDRTASGNQPQHF.

This clonotype has more than one count but fewer than ten. The chain recombines TRBV20-1 with TRBJ2-4; D may match TRBD1 or TRBD2 (5 bases each). The CDR3 covers 18 residues. Germline V lookup: CDR1 DFQATT, CDR2 SNEGSKA (reference sequence). With 1 base removed from V and 0 bases from J, the gap between germline ends came to 19 bases. CDR3 DNA sequence: TGCAGTGCTAGAGCCACCGGGACGGCAAGGAGAGCCAAAAACATTCAGTACTTC. This codes for CSARATGTARRAKNIQYF.

This clonotype turned up a few times. This chain uses TRBV20-1 with TRBJ1-2; a weak D match, TRBD1 (6 bases). The V gene lost 3 bases and the J gene lost 5 bases, with 13 bases spanning the gap. CDR1 and CDR2 (germline): DFQATT, SNEGSKA (reference sequence). The length of the CDR3 is 13 residues. The CDR3 is CSASGGAEYGYTF. The CDR3 DNA reads as TGCAGTGCTAGTGGGGGCGCGGAATATGGCTACACCTTC.

This sequence joins TRBV5-1 and TRBJ2-4; D is uncertain. Germline CDR1 and CDR2: SGHRS and YFSETQ. The V and J ends lost 4 bases and 13 bases respectively, with 18 bases between them. The CDR3 runs 13 residues. The CDR3 sequence is CASSGYNNNEQYF. In nucleotides, the CDR3 is TGCGCCAGCAGCGGGTACAACAACAATGAGCAGTACTTC.

On this clonotype: This could be a read error, since a much larger clone is one nucleotide away. V usage is TRBV29-1 and J usage is TRBJ2-1; unclear D gene. The V and J ends lost 2 bases and 9 bases respectively, with 5 bases between them. Germline CDR1 SQVTM, CDR2 ANQGSEA. This CDR3 contains 10 residues. The CDR3 protein is CSVEMCEQFF. Here the CDR3 DNA reads TGCAGCGTTGAAATGTGTGAGCAGTTCTTC.

The gene calls are TRBV20-1 and TRBJ2-7; 10 nucleotides match TRBD2. Germline values: CDR1 DFQATT, CDR2 SNEGSKA (reference sequence). Unmatched junction bases numbered 14, after V lost 6 bases and J lost 6 bases. CDR3 size: 15 residues. This chain's CDR3 is CSADPPKAGGPEQYF. CDR3 DNA: TGCAGTGCCGACCCTCCCAAAGCGGGGGGGCCCGAGCAGTACTTC.

This clonotype came up a few times. The junction differs from germline at one of its ends, possibly a read error. The chain employs TRBV4-3 and TRBJ2-3; D is unclear. CDR3 length: 16 residues. CDR1 is LGHNA and CDR2 is YSLEER in the germline V gene. The CDR3 DNA reads as TGCGCCAGTAGCCAATCTGACACGGCCTTCACAGATACGCAGTATTTT. Amino acid sequence: CASSQSDTAFTDTQYF.

The rearrangement links TRBV6-5 to TRBJ2-3; 7 bases map to TRBD1. Unmatched junction bases numbered 13, after V lost 4 bases and J lost 0 bases. CDR3 length: 18 residues. CDR1 is MNHEY, CDR2 SVGAGI, per germline. CDR3 nucleotides: TGTGCCAGCAGTTCTGGGACAGCCCACATATTGAGCACAGATACGCAGTATTTT. This codes for CASSSGTAHILSTDTQYF.

This chain uses TRBV7-2 with TRBJ2-2; D gene unclear. Trimming cost V 6 bases and J 0 bases, with 11 bases left between them. Looked up from germline, CDR1 is SGHTA and CDR2 is FQGNSA. The CDR3 length is 15 residues. The CDR3 DNA is TGTGCCAGCAGGAGACGAGTTTCGAACACCGGGGAGCTGTTTTTT. Translated: CASRRRVSNTGELFF.

The chain carries TRBV28 and TRBJ2-7, with D perhaps given as TRBD1 or TRBD2 (5 bases each). The CDR3 totals 13 residues. V was shortened by 6 bases and J by 7 bases, with 16 bases between the two germline ends. Germline CDR1 MDHEN, CDR2 SYDVKM. CDR3 amino acids: CASRGTPGGEQYF. DNA of the CDR3: TGTGCCAGCAGAGGAACCCCTGGGGGTGAGCAGTACTTC.

The table lists this clonotype with a few counts. J is TRBJ1-2 and V is TRBV20-1; no reliable D call. Germline V gives CDR1 DFQATT, CDR2 SNEGSKA (reference sequence). V was clipped by 3 bases and J by 4 bases, with 18 bases between them. There are 15 residues in the CDR3. The CDR3 sequence is CSARNRVGSVYGYTF. For the CDR3, the DNA is TGCAGTGCTAGGAATCGAGTAGGGTCCGTCTATGGCTACACCTTC.

V usage is TRBV10-3 and J usage is TRBJ2-5; D is perhaps TRBD2 (6 bases). The CDR3 extends over 13 amino acids. Trimming took off 5 bases at V and 11 bases at J, with 18 bases between the two ends. Germline CDR1 is ENHRY and CDR2 is SYGVKD. CDR3 coding DNA: TGTGCCATCAGTATGGGACTGAATACCGGGCAGTACTTC. Protein product: CAISMGLNTGQYF.

There are a few counts of this clonotype. The rearrangement joins TRBV20-1 to TRBJ2-7; 7 bases match TRBD1. Germline CDR1 is DFQATT and CDR2 is SNEGSKA (reference sequence). V dropped 1 base and J dropped 1; count of bases not matched to a gene: 4. The CDR3 spans 14 residues. Here the CDR3 reads CSARGETGSYEQYF. For the CDR3, the DNA is TGCAGTGCTAGAGGAGAGACAGGGTCCTACGAGCAGTACTTC.

Concerning this clonotype itself: This may be a read error, as it is one base from a much larger clone. The chain is built from TRBV24-1 and TRBJ2-3; D is uncertain. Between the trimmed V and J ends, which lost 7 bases and 2 bases, there was a span of 6 bases. The CDR3 has 12 residues. CDR1 is KGHDR and CDR2 is SFDVKD in the germline V gene. CDR3 nucleotide sequence: TGTGCCACCAGCGGGTACACAGATACGCAGTATTTT. Its translation: CATSGYTDTQYF.

This chain joins TRBV20-1 and TRBJ2-3; D is undetermined. The CDR3 totals 15 residues. Looked up from germline, CDR1 is DFQATT and CDR2 is SNEGSKA (reference sequence). Trimming pared 1 base from V and 1 base from J, leaving 12 bases between. The CDR3 bases are TGCAGTGCTAGAGGAGGTATTTCAGGCACAGATACGCAGTATTTT. The encoded protein is CSARGGISGTDTQYF.

The chain employs TRBV6-5 and TRBJ2-5; TRBD2 matches 12 bases. The closer fit of TRBJ2-7 to the DNA end suggests the J call may be wrong. CDR3 length: 18 amino acids. Germline V CDR1 and CDR2: MNHEY, SVGAGI. CDR3 residues: CASSHSLTSGGDTYEQYF. As DNA, the CDR3 is TGTGCCAGCAGTCACAGTCTGACTAGCGGGGGCGACACCTACGAGCAGTACTTC.

There are a few counts of this clonotype. The chain joins TRBV12-3 or TRBV12-4 to TRBJ2-3; the D gene is possibly TRBD2 (5 bases). Trimming left V 7 bases short and J 6 bases short, with 14 bases between. This CDR3 contains 13 residues. CDR3 coding DNA: TGTGCCAGCAAGGGAGCGGTCGAGGATACGCAGTATTTT. Its protein product is CASKGAVEDTQYF.

The CDR3 protein is CSARGQGRDEQYF. DNA for the CDR3: TGCAGTGCTAGAGGACAGGGGAGGGATGAGCAGTACTTC. The rearrangement uses TRBV20-1 and TRBJ2-7, with D maybe TRBD1 (8 bases). The germline V gene encodes CDR1 DFQATT and CDR2 SNEGSKA (reference sequence). The CDR3 spans 13 residues. Trimming removed 1 base from V and 7 bases from J, with 14 bases in between.

In this sample, this clonotype turned up many times. The genes are TRBV6-2 or TRBV6-3 and TRBJ2-1; 8 bases fit TRBD1. CDR3 length: 13 residues. Germline loops: CDR1 MNHEY, CDR2 SVGEGT. The V segment lost 5 bases and the J segment 15 bases; nucleotides outside the gene matches: 12. The CDR3 here is CASSDSERQGSFF. The CDR3, as DNA: TGTGCCAGCAGTGATTCGGAGCGACAGGGGTCGTTCTTC.

There are a few counts of this clonotype. The chain links TRBV9 to TRBJ2-1; 11 bases map to TRBD2. This CDR3 region has 15 residues. V shed 2 bases, J shed 9 bases, and the junction held 7 bases outside the gene matches. CDR1 is SGDLS, CDR2 YYNGEE, per germline. The DNA for the CDR3 is TGTGCCAGCAGCGTTGGGCTAGCGGGGGGTAGTGAGCAGTTCTTC. Protein sequence: CASSVGLAGGSEQFF.

This chain connects TRBV6-2 or TRBV6-3 to TRBJ2-1; no clear D. Germline loops: CDR1 MNHEY, CDR2 SVGEGT. The CDR3 extends over 13 amino acids. V gave up 2 bases and J gave up 4 bases, with 6 bases separating them. This chain's CDR3 is CASSYALYNEQFF. CDR3 sequence (DNA): TGTGCCAGCAGTTACGCATTATACAATGAGCAGTTCTTC.

The rearrangement uses TRBV5-6 and TRBJ2-7, with D maybe TRBD2 (7 bases). Trimming removed 4 bases at V and 12 bases at J, with 26 bases between. The CDR3 runs 15 residues. Looked up from germline, CDR1 is SGHDT and CDR2 is YYEEEE. For the CDR3, the DNA is TGTGCCAGCAGCCCCCTAGGGGGGGATGAGGAGACCCGGTACTTC. This translates into CASSPLGGDEETRYF.

This sequence joins TRBV5-4 and TRBJ1-2; D is possibly TRBD1 (6 bases). Trimming removed 0 bases at V and 6 bases at J, with 18 bases between. The CDR3 is 16 amino acids. From germline, CDR1 is SGHNT and CDR2 YYREEE (reference sequence). The CDR3 reads CASSLVASGGHDGYTF. Here the CDR3 DNA reads TGTGCCAGCAGCTTGGTGGCCAGCGGGGGCCACGATGGCTACACCTTC. The whole variable domain, remainder taken from reference TRBV5-4 and TRBJ1-2, is ETGVTQSPTHLIKTRGQQVTLRCSSQSGHNTVSWYQQALGQGPQFIFQYYREEENGRGNFPPRFSGLQFPNYSSELNVNALELDDSALYLCASSLVASGGHDGYTFGSGTRLTVV.

This clonotype showed up just a few times. V and J are TRBV7-2 and TRBJ2-1; no clear D. This CDR3 comprises 15 residues. V dropped 5 bases and J dropped 0 bases, with 11 bases sitting between them. Germline-derived CDR1 and CDR2 are SGHTA and FQGNSA. CDR3 in DNA: TGTGCCAGCAGCCAGGTATCGGGCTCCTACAATGAGCAGTTCTTC. Amino acid sequence: CASSQVSGSYNEQFF.

This chain joins TRBV6-5 and TRBJ1-2; perhaps TRBD1 as D (6 bases). The germline V gene encodes CDR1 MNHEY and CDR2 SVGAGI. CDR3 size: 12 residues. The ends were cut back, 5 bases at V and 7 bases at J, with 11 bases in the middle. CDR3 in DNA: TGTGCCAGCAGTGCAGGGGTAGCTGGCTACACCTTC. This gives the protein CASSAGVAGYTF.